Listed below are T cell receptor beta chains from one sample, sequenced in a study of T cell responses to AZD1222 COVID-19 vaccine. Here immunoSEQ multiplex PCR was the method, and the copy in TCRdb shows in-frame clones only, minus some. Here the sample spans some 64,000 clones, 76% being singletons. Sequencing used peripheral blood, obtained on day 0 of AZD1222 vaccination. The receptors were gathered from an adult in good health. The conserved cysteine and the conserved F or W are not part of the CDR3 here.

j_call v_call cdr3_aa
TRBJ2-2 TRBV19 ASSIALGANTGELF
TRBJ1-5 TRBV2 ASSVVKGGQFSNQPQH
TRBJ2-7 TRBV6-5 ASRRARTGIYEQY
TRBJ2-7 TRBV13 ASSSGTNYEQY
TRBJ2-7 TRBV11-2 ASSPQDYEQY
TRBJ1-4 TRBV7-9 ASSPGGTNEKLF
TRBJ2-1 TRBV7-9 ASSLRNEQF
TRBJ1-6 TRBV2 ASSPSQGFNSPLH
TRBJ2-3 TRBV28 ASSPGTSGGPTDTQY
TRBJ1-5 TRBV7-2 ASSLTGGQPQH
TRBJ2-1 TRBV7-9 ASSLGISDEQF
TRBJ2-5 TRBV24-1 ATSGGGQETQY
TRBJ1-2 TRBV18 ASSPRLGYGYT
TRBJ1-5 TRBV3-1/TRBV3-2 ASSRQGDQPQH
TRBJ1-4 TRBV4-1 ASSPGTGAEKLF
TRBJ2-7 TRBV11-2 ASSLDQQGSYEQY
TRBJ1-5 TRBV19 ASWTANSNQPQH
TRBJ1-4 TRBV2 ASTVNEKLF
TRBJ1-2 TRBV12-3/TRBV12-4 ASSLSNYGYT
TRBJ2-5 TRBV10-3 AISEGVRGTGAVETQY
TRBJ1-1 TRBV9 ASSVLMNTEAF
TRBJ1-2 TRBV4-3 ASSQDDGGDDGYT
TRBJ2-3 TRBV9 ASSVRDYSTDTQY
TRBJ2-1 TRBV6-5 ASRMIRAANEQF
TRBJ2-1 TRBV9 ASGTGSYNEQF
TRBJ2-7 TRBV5-6 ASSSLREQY
TRBJ2-2 TRBV7-3 ASSPPGSHTGELF
TRBJ1-2 TRBV7-9 ASSSGDGWGYT
TRBJ1-2 TRBV3-1/TRBV3-2 ASSPNRERYGYT
TRBJ1-1 TRBV3-1/TRBV3-2 ASSQPGRGTEAF
TRBJ2-5 TRBV3-1/TRBV3-2 ASSQPRWQRGTQY
TRBJ2-1 TRBV12-3/TRBV12-4 ASSLSNEQF
TRBJ2-5 TRBV7-9 ASSLGSTQETQY
TRBJ1-1 TRBV6-5 ASSWGGGRTEAF
TRBJ1-1 TRBV11-2 ASSFTGGRNTEAF
TRBJ1-2 TRBV7-2 ASSLRAAKLYGYT
TRBJ1-3 TRBV7-6 ASSLGLPGNTIY
TRBJ2-2 TRBV27 ASSLQGRNGELF
TRBJ1-1 TRBV6-5 ASSFRGRTEAF
TRBJ2-7 TRBV9 ASSAGQRPYEQY
TRBJ2-7 TRBV7-8 ASSLTDGYEQY
TRBJ2-1 TRBV28 ASSGPMGEQF
TRBJ2-3 TRBV4-2 ASSQDLAGAGDTQY
TRBJ1-5 TRBV19 ASSTPGTRGQPQH
TRBJ2-1 TRBV4-3 ASSQDLGGYSYNEQF
TRBJ2-7 TRBV14 ASSPRRNDEQY
TRBJ1-3 TRBV6-6 ASSRTDSSGNTIY
TRBJ2-5 TRBV2 ASSEEPLWTQY